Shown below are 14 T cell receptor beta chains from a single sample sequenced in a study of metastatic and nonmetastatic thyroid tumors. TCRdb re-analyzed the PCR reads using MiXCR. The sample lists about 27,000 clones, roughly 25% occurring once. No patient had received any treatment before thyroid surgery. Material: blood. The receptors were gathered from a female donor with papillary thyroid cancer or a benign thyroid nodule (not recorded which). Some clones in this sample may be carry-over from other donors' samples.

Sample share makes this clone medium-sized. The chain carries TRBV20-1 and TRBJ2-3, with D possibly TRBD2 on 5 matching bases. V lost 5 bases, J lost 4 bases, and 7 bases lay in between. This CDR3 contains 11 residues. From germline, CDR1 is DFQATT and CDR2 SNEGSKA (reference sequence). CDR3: CSAEGPDTQYF. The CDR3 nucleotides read TGCAGTGCTGAGGGTCCAGATACGCAGTATTTT.

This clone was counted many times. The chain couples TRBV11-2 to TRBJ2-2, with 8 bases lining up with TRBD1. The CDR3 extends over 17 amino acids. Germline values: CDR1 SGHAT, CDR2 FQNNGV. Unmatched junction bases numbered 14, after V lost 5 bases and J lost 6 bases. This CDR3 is CASSPHPDRERPGELFF. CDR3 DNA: TGTGCCAGCAGCCCGCACCCGGACAGGGAGCGCCCCGGGGAGCTGTTTTTT.

The CDR3, as DNA: TGTGCCAGCAGCCCTCGGACAGGGGGGATGAACACTGAAGCTTTCTTT. This gives the protein CASSPRTGGMNTEAFF. This chain joins TRBV11-1 and TRBJ1-1, with TRBD1 identical over 10 bases. Germline CDR1 reads SGHAT; CDR2 reads FQDESV (reference sequence). This CDR3 is 16 amino acids long. V dropped 5 bases and J dropped 0; count of bases not matched to a gene: 6.

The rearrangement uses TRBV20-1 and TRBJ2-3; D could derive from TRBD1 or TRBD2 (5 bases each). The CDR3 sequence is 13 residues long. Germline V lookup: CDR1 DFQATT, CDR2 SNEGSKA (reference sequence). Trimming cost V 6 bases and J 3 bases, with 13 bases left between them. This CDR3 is CSAIVGGTDTQYF. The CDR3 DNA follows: TGCAGTGCGATCGTTGGGGGAACAGATACGCAGTATTTT.

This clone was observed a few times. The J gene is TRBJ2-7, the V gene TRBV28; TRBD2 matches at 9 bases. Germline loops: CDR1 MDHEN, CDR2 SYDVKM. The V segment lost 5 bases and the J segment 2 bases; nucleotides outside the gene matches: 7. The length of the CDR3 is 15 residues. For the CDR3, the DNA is TGTGCCAGCAGTGAAGAAGGCGGGGGGGCCTACGAGCAGTACTTC. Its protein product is CASSEEGGGAYEQYF.

CDR3 loop: CASSVVGYGNTEAFF. CDR3 bases: TGTGCCAGCAGCGTAGTCGGGTATGGGAACACTGAAGCTTTCTTT. The rearrangement links TRBV9 to TRBJ1-1; D gene unclear. Trimming left V 0 bases short and J 1 base short, with 10 bases between. The CDR3 spans 15 residues. The V gene's germline CDR1 is SGDLS and CDR2 YYNGEE.

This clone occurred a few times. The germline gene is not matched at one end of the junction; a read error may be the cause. CDR3 DNA sequence: TGTTCCATCAGAAAAGCGGGATGGAACAATGAGCAGTTCTTC. Translation: CSIRKAGWNNEQFF. The rearrangement links TRBV10-3 to TRBJ2-1; the match to TRBD2 covers 7 bases. From germline, CDR1 is ENHRY and CDR2 SYGVKD. This CDR3 spans 14 amino acids.

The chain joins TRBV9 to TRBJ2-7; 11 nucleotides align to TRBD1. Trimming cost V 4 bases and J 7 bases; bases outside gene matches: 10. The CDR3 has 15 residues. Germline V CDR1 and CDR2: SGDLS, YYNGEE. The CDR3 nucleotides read TGTGCCAGCAGCCCGTGGACAGGGGGCTTGTATGAGCAGTACTTC. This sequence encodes CASSPWTGGLYEQYF.

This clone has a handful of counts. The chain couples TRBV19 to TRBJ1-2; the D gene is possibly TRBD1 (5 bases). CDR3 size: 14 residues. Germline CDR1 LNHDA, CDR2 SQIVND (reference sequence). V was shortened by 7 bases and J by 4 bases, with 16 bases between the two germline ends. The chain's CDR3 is CASIGTDRIYGYTF. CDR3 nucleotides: TGTGCCAGTATCGGGACCGACCGGATCTATGGCTACACCTTC.

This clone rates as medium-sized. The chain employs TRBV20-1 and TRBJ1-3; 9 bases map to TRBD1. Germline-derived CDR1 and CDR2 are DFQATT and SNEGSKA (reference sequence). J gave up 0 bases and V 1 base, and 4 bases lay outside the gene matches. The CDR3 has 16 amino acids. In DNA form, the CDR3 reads TGCAGTGCTAGAGTTTCGGGACAGGGCTCTGGAAACACCATATATTTT. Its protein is CSARVSGQGSGNTIYF.

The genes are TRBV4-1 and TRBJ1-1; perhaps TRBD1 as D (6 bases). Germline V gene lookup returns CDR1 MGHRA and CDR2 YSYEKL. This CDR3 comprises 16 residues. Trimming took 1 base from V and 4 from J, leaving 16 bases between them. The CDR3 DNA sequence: TGCGCCAGCAGCCAAGTGCAGGGGACAAGAGGCACTGAAGCTTTCTTT. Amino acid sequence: CASSQVQGTRGTEAFF.

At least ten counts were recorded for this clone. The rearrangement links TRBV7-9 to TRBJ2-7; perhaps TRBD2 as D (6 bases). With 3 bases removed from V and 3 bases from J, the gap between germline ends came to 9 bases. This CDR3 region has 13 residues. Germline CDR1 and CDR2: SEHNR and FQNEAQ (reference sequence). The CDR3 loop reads CASSFGTLYEQYF. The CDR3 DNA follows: TGTGCCAGCAGCTTCGGGACTCTCTACGAGCAGTACTTC.

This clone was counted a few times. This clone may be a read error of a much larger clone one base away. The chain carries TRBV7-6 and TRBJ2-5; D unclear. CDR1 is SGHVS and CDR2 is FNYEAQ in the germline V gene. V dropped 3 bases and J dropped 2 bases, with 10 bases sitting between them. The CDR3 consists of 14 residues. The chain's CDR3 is CASSLVGPQETQYF. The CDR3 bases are TGTGCCAGCAGCTTGGTAGGGCCTCAAGAGACCCAGTACTTC.

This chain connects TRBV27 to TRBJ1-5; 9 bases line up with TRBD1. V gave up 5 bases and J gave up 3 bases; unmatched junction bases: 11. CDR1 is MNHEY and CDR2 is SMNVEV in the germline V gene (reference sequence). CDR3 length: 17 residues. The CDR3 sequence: CASSLLPGQGLNQPQHF. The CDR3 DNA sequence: TGTGCCAGCAGTCTGCTTCCGGGACAGGGTCTCAATCAGCCCCAGCATTTT.